In its sample, the clone carrying this TCR beta chain was seen a few times. Trimming removed 3 bases at V and 7 bases at J, with 13 bases between. There are 14 residues in the CDR3. Germline lookup yields CDR1 LNHDA and CDR2 SQIVND (reference sequence). The diagnostic workup employed clinical symptoms, serum thyroxine, TRAb, thyroid ultrasound and orbital computed tomography. This sample is part of a study of Graves' ophthalmopathy and Graves' hyperthyroidism. Amplified material comprised TCR beta CDR3 regions derived from RNA transcripts. After a first-round RT-PCR with HTBI primers, a second-round multiplex PCR was run. TCRdb analysed the multiplex PCR reads with MiXCR anew, one entry per CDR3 protein. This table holds almost 400,000 distinct CDR3 sequences, about 16% found once.

The sequence was collected from a woman aged 18-29 years with Graves' ophthalmopathy. This chain uses TRBV19 with TRBJ2-4; D tentatively reads TRBD1 or TRBD2 (5 bases each). Material for sequencing was peripheral blood. DNA of the CDR3: TGTGCCAGTAGTATTCGGGGCCCAAGGAACATTCAGTACTTC. Translated: CASSIRGPRNIQYF. Filled out from reference TRBV19 and TRBJ2-4, the complete variable domain reads DGGITQSPKYLFRKEGQNVTLSCEQNLNHDAMYWYRQDPGQGLRLIYYSQIVNDFQKGDIAEGYSVSREKKESFPLTVTSAQKNPTAFYLCASSIRGPRNIQYFGAGTRLSVL.